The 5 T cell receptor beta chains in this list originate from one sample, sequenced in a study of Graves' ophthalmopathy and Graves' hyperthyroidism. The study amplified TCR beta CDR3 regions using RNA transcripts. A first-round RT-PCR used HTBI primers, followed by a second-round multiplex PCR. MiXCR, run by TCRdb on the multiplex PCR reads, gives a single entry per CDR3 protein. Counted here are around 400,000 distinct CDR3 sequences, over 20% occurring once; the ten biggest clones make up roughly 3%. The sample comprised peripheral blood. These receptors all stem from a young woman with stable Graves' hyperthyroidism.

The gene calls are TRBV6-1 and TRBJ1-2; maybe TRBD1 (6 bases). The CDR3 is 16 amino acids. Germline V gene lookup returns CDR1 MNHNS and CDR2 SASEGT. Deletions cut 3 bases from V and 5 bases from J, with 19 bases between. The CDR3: CASSDPSGGGRYGYTF. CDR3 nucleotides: TGTGCCAGCAGTGATCCCTCTGGGGGCGGGAGGTATGGCTACACCTTC.

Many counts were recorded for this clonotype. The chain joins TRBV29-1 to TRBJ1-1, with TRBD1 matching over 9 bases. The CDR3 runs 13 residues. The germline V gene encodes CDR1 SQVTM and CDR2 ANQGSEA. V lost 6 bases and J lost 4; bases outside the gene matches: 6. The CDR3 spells CSVNRGQGTEAFF. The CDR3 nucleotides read TGCAGCGTGAACAGGGGGCAGGGCACTGAAGCTTTCTTT.

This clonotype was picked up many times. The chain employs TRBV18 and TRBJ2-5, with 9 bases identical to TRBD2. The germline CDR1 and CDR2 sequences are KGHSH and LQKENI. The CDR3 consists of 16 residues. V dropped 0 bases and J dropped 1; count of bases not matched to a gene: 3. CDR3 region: CASSPPGTSRQETQYF. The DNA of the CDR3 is TGTGCCAGCTCACCACCTGGGACTAGCCGCCAAGAGACCCAGTACTTC.

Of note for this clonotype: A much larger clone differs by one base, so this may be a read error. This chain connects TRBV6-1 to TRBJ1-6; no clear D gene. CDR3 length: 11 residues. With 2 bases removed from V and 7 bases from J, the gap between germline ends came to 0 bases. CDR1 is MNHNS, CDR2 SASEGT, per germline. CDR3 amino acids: CASSENSPLHF. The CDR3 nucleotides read TGTGCCAGCAGTGAAAATTCACCCCTCCACTTT.

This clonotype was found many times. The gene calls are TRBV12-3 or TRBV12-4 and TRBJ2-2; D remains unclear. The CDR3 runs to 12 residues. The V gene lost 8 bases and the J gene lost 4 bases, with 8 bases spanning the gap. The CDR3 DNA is TGTGCCAGCTGTTCCAGCACCGGGGAGCTGTTTTTT. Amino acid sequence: CASCSSTGELFF.